This passage covers 26 T cell receptor beta chains from one sample sequenced in a study of early T cells in non-severe SARS-CoV-2 infection. TCRdb itself ran the 5' RACE reads through MiXCR, one entry per CDR3 protein. The table lists around 93,000 distinct CDR3 sequences, over 9.5% of them singletons. The sequences come from whole blood, collected at baseline. The receptors shown here come from an adult who was a healthcare worker with PCR-confirmed SARS-CoV-2 infection or an uninfected control (not recorded which).

The sample holds many counts of this clonotype. The chain is built from TRBV20-1 and TRBJ1-1; 8 nucleotides match TRBD1. V gave up 5 bases and J gave up 6 bases; unmatched junction bases: 8. CDR1 is DFQATT, CDR2 SNEGSKA, per germline (reference sequence). The CDR3 consists of 13 residues. The chain's CDR3 is CSAQDRVYAEAFF. DNA for the CDR3: TGCAGTGCTCAGGACAGGGTTTACGCTGAAGCTTTCTTT.

This chain connects TRBV7-6 to TRBJ1-1, with D hard to call. The CDR3 is 12 residues long. V was clipped by 5 bases and J by 7 bases, with 11 bases between them. CDR1 and CDR2 (germline): SGHVS, FNYEAQ. The CDR3 loop reads CASSHPGGEAFF. The CDR3, as DNA: TGTGCCAGCAGCCATCCCGGAGGTGAAGCTTTCTTT.

This clonotype was observed a few times. V is TRBV4-1 and J is TRBJ1-5; possible D gene TRBD1, 5 bases. The CDR3 extends over 15 amino acids. CDR1 MGHRA and CDR2 YSYEKL come from the germline V gene. V was trimmed by 4 bases and J by 5 bases, leaving 15 bases between them. DNA of the CDR3: TGCGCCAGCAGCCTTTCAGGAGGGGCGGATCAGCCCCAGCATTTT. Protein sequence: CASSLSGGADQPQHF.

This clonotype showed up many times. This chain uses TRBV7-9 with TRBJ2-7, with D perhaps matching TRBD1 (6 bases). This CDR3 comprises 16 residues. Per germline, CDR1 SEHNR and CDR2 FQNEAQ (reference sequence). V was clipped by 5 bases and J by 2 bases, with 19 bases between them. The chain's CDR3 is CASSRRIVQGTYEQYF. Here the CDR3 DNA reads TGTGCCAGCAGCAGGAGGATCGTACAGGGAACCTACGAGCAGTACTTC. Full variable domain (rest looked up from reference TRBV7-9 and TRBJ2-7): DTGVSQNPRHKITKRGQNVTFRCDPISEHNRLYWYRQTLGQGPEFLTYFQNEAQLEKSRLLSDRFSAERPKGSFSTLEIQRTEQGDSAMYLCASSRRIVQGTYEQYFGPGTRLTVT.

This clonotype turned up a few times. Here the CDR3 DNA reads TGTGCCAGCAGTGATTGGGGGATAGGCTACACCTTC. This codes for CASSDWGIGYTF. The chain employs TRBV25-1 and TRBJ1-2, with D tentatively TRBD1 (5 bases). Per the germline V gene, CDR1 is MGHDK and CDR2 is SYGVNS. V was pared by 3 bases and J by 8 bases, with 10 bases between. This CDR3 is built from 12 residues.

The chain joins TRBV28 to TRBJ2-7, with 9 positions matching TRBD2. Germline CDR1 is MDHEN and CDR2 is SYDVKM. This CDR3 contains 15 residues. The V segment lost 5 bases and the J segment 5 bases; nucleotides outside the gene matches: 10. The DNA of the CDR3 is TGTGCCAGCAGTCCCCTTAGCGGGAGATTTGACGAGCAGTACTTC. Translating it yields CASSPLSGRFDEQYF.

The V and J genes are TRBV11-2 and TRBJ1-1; 9 positions agree with TRBD1. This CDR3 is built from 16 residues. J gave up 6 bases and V 4 bases, and 12 bases lay outside the gene matches. Germline CDR1 SGHAT, CDR2 FQNNGV. The CDR3 protein is CASSWGQGRTQAEAFF. As DNA, the CDR3 is TGTGCCAGCAGCTGGGGACAGGGCCGCACCCAGGCTGAAGCTTTCTTT.

This clonotype was detected only a few times. The genes are TRBV7-9 and TRBJ1-1; D perhaps matches TRBD1 (5 bases). Germline loops: CDR1 SEHNR, CDR2 FQNEAQ (reference sequence). CDR3 length: 14 residues. V was pared by 8 bases and J by 4 bases, with 17 bases between. The CDR3 here is CASGTPRALTEAFF. The CDR3 nucleotides read TGTGCCAGCGGGACTCCTCGGGCACTCACTGAAGCTTTCTTT.

The chain links TRBV18 to TRBJ2-3, with D unclear. The CDR3 sequence is 12 residues long. V gave up 3 bases and J gave up 4 bases, with 5 bases separating them. Germline CDR1 KGHSH, CDR2 LQKENI. CDR3 sequence reads: CASSPSPDTQYF. The CDR3 coding sequence is TGTGCCAGCTCACCCTCCCCAGATACGCAGTATTTT.

This clonotype appeared many times. The V call is TRBV7-2, the J call TRBJ1-3; D not certain. Germline lookup yields CDR1 SGHTA and CDR2 FQGNSA. The CDR3 totals 15 residues. The germline V and J ends were trimmed by 5 bases and 2 bases, with 13 bases remaining between them. The CDR3 region is CASSPYGGTGNTIYF. CDR3 sequence (DNA): TGTGCCAGCAGCCCGTACGGCGGAACTGGAAACACCATATATTTT.

This clonotype was seen many times. The rearrangement links TRBV9 to TRBJ2-1; TRBD2 agrees at 9 bases. V was clipped by 4 bases and J by 6 bases; unmatched bases: 11. This CDR3 contains 16 residues. Germline values: CDR1 SGDLS, CDR2 YYNGEE. The CDR3, as DNA: TGTGCCAGCAGCTATATGGGGGGACTAGCTGTCAATGAGCAGTTCTTC. As protein: CASSYMGGLAVNEQFF.

In its sample, this clonotype was seen a few times. The CDR3 loop reads CASSPRGQGNTGELFF. CDR3 sequence (DNA): TGTGCCAGCAGCCCAAGGGGACAGGGGAACACCGGGGAGCTGTTTTTT. The gene calls are TRBV12-3 or TRBV12-4 and TRBJ2-2; 9 bases line up with TRBD1. Losses at the gene ends were 6 bases for V and 1 base for J; bases not matched to a gene: 6. This CDR3 is built from 16 residues.

This clonotype has just a few counts. The rearrangement joins TRBV5-1 to TRBJ1-5; perhaps TRBD1 as D (5 bases). Germline V lookup: CDR1 SGHRS, CDR2 YFSETQ. This CDR3 contains 15 residues. V gave up 0 bases and J gave up 7 bases, with 14 bases separating them. CDR3 nucleotide sequence: TGCGCCAGCAGCTTGGCCGGGGGAGAGGCACAGCCCCAGCATTTT. Translation: CASSLAGGEAQPQHF.

The chain couples TRBV18 to TRBJ2-1; 9 positions match TRBD1. This CDR3 has 15 amino acids. Germline CDR1 and CDR2: KGHSH and LQKENI. V gave up 3 bases and J gave up 8 bases; unmatched junction bases: 8. Here the CDR3 DNA reads TGTGCCAGCTCACCCCCGGGACAGGGTTTGGATGAGCAGTTCTTC. Translating it yields CASSPPGQGLDEQFF.

The chain joins TRBV20-1 to TRBJ2-5, with 7 bases lining up with TRBD2. With 0 bases clipped from V and 6 bases from J, the junction kept 4 bases outside the gene matches. This CDR3 contains 13 residues. Germline CDR1 reads DFQATT; CDR2 reads SNEGSKA (reference sequence). This CDR3 reads CSARDPSGKTQYF. CDR3 bases: TGCAGTGCTAGAGATCCTAGCGGCAAGACCCAGTACTTC.

In its sample, this clonotype was seen many times. The chain is built from TRBV12-3 or TRBV12-4 and TRBJ2-7; TRBD1 might be the D (6 bases). V was cut by 4 bases and J by 6 bases, with 10 bases left in between. This CDR3 contains 12 residues. In nucleotides, the CDR3 is TGTGCCAGCAGTTCCTCAGGGGTCGAGCAGTACTTC. Its translation is CASSSSGVEQYF.

The rearrangement joins TRBV5-1 to TRBJ2-3, with D unresolved. The length of the CDR3 is 14 residues. CDR1 and CDR2 from the germline V gene are SGHRS and YFSETQ. V was shortened by 7 bases and J by 0 bases, with 12 bases between the two germline ends. The CDR3 loop is CASRDGPSTDTQYF. The CDR3 DNA is TGCGCCAGCCGCGACGGACCCAGCACAGATACGCAGTATTTT.

This sequence joins TRBV18 and TRBJ1-1; D is undetermined. Trimming shortened V by 6 bases and J by 3 bases, and 14 bases separated the two germline ends. The CDR3 loop spans 14 amino acids. CDR1 and CDR2 from the germline V gene are KGHSH and LQKENI. The CDR3, as DNA: TGTGCCAGCTCTTCACAGACGGGATACACTGAAGCTTTCTTT. It specifies CASSSQTGYTEAFF.

This clonotype was detected many times. The V and J genes are TRBV20-1 and TRBJ1-3, with D perhaps TRBD1 (5 bases). CDR3 length: 13 residues. Trimming removed 6 bases at V and 4 bases at J, with 13 bases between. CDR1 and CDR2 from the germline V gene are DFQATT and SNEGSKA (reference sequence). In nucleotides, the CDR3 is TGCAGTGCCTGCGAGGGGCCAGGAAACACCATATATTTT. It yields the protein CSACEGPGNTIYF.

In this sample, this clonotype turned up many times. This chain joins TRBV19 and TRBJ1-2; 7 bases match TRBD1. This CDR3 has 16 residues. Germline CDR1 is LNHDA and CDR2 is SQIVND (reference sequence). J gave up 1 base and V 3 bases, and 8 bases lay outside the gene matches. The CDR3 loop reads CASSIDRQGGNYGYTF. CDR3 in DNA: TGTGCCAGTAGTATTGATCGACAGGGAGGTAACTATGGCTACACCTTC.

This clonotype has a count of ten or more. J is TRBJ2-7 and V is TRBV20-1; 7 positions agree with TRBD1. Germline lookup yields CDR1 DFQATT and CDR2 SNEGSKA (reference sequence). After removal of 5 bases from V and 4 bases from J, the junction contained 8 bases not matched to a gene. The CDR3 totals 13 residues. The CDR3 reads CSASDRIGYEQYF. CDR3 DNA sequence: TGCAGTGCTTCGGACAGGATAGGGTACGAGCAGTACTTC.

The genes are TRBV6-5 and TRBJ1-4; TRBD1 agrees at 12 bases. The V segment lost 2 bases and the J segment 10 bases; nucleotides outside the gene matches: 5. The CDR3 has 15 residues. CDR1 is MNHEY and CDR2 is SVGAGI in the germline V gene. This CDR3 is CASSYEGTGGGKLFF. As DNA, the CDR3 is TGTGCCAGCAGTTACGAGGGGACAGGGGGCGGAAAACTGTTTTTT.

The V and J genes are TRBV7-9 and TRBJ2-3; the D is unclear. Germline CDR1 reads SEHNR; CDR2 reads FQNEAQ (reference sequence). V lost 7 bases to trimming and J lost 2 bases, with 10 bases between them. The CDR3 covers 13 residues. In DNA form, the CDR3 reads TGTGCCAGCACCCCGCCCGACACAGATACGCAGTATTTT. Amino acid sequence: CASTPPDTDTQYF.

There are a few counts of this clonotype. The CDR3 DNA is TGTGCCAGCAGTCCCTCGCGCTTGTCAGATACGCAGTATTTT. Translating it yields CASSPSRLSDTQYF. The chain couples TRBV12-3 or TRBV12-4 to TRBJ2-3; no definite D call. The CDR3 loop spans 14 amino acids. Trimming removed 5 bases at V and 4 bases at J, with 13 bases between.

The V and J genes are TRBV20-1 and TRBJ2-2; D uncertain. Trimming cost V 2 bases and J 5 bases, with 9 bases left between them. CDR3 length: 13 amino acids. Per the germline V gene, CDR1 is DFQATT and CDR2 is SNEGSKA (reference sequence). This chain's CDR3 is CSARKTETGELFF. CDR3 DNA: TGCAGTGCTAGAAAGACTGAGACCGGGGAGCTGTTTTTT.

This clonotype has just a few counts. The chain links TRBV12-3 or TRBV12-4 to TRBJ1-3; D possibly corresponds to TRBD1 (6 bases). Deletions cut 5 bases from V and 0 bases from J, with 14 bases between. The CDR3 covers 16 residues. The CDR3 region is CASSPSGAYSGNTIYF. CDR3 nucleotides: TGTGCCAGCAGTCCCTCAGGGGCGTACTCTGGAAACACCATATATTTT.